The 23 T cell receptor beta chains in this list originate from one sample, sequenced in a study of cytomegalovirus exposure and HLA in healthy donors. 13 Jbeta primers and 60 Vbeta primers were used for the PCR. Using immunoSEQ multiplex PCR, the repertoire was profiled, and TCRdb retains in-frame clones only, with some absent. The sample gives fewer than 250,000 clones, around nine tenths of which show up once; more than 1.5% is in the top ten. Sequencing was carried out using PBMCs. The receptors here all came from a woman aged 18-30 years in good health and CMV-seronegative.

The J gene is TRBJ2-3, the V gene TRBV5-1; tentative D call: TRBD1 (6 bases). Trimming cost V 0 bases and J 0 bases, with 14 bases left between them. This CDR3 contains 17 residues. The germline V gene encodes CDR1 SGHRS and CDR2 YFSETQ. CDR3 in amino acids: CASSLAVDRPSTDTQYF. CDR3 nucleotide sequence: TGCGCCAGCAGCTTGGCTGTGGACAGACCTAGCACAGATACGCAGTATTTT.

The chain links TRBV6-5 to TRBJ2-5; D remains ambiguous. The CDR3 consists of 13 residues. Germline CDR1 and CDR2: MNHEY and SVGAGI. Deletions cut 6 bases from V and 7 bases from J, with 15 bases between. The CDR3 DNA reads as TGTGCCAGCAGCCCGCGGCCTGATGGGACCCAGTACTTC. Protein: CASSPRPDGTQYF.

The chain combines TRBV4-2 with TRBJ2-5; 13 bases agree with TRBD2. This CDR3 has 18 amino acids. The germline gives CDR1 LGHNA, CDR2 YNFKEQ. Losses at the gene ends were 5 bases for V and 1 base for J; bases not matched to a gene: 10. The CDR3 region is CASSWGTSGVGTQETQYF. CDR3 coding DNA: TGTGCCAGCAGCTGGGGGACTAGCGGGGTGGGGACCCAAGAGACCCAGTACTTC.

The chain uses TRBV18 and TRBJ2-5; 7 bases are shared with TRBD1. This CDR3 has 14 residues. The germline V gene has CDR1 KGHSH and CDR2 LQKENI. J lost 0 bases, V lost 3 bases, and 1 base had no gene match. CDR3 residues: CASSPGQNQETQYF. In nucleotides, the CDR3 is TGTGCCAGCTCACCGGGACAGAACCAAGAGACCCAGTACTTC.

The chain links TRBV6-1 to TRBJ1-1, with 7 positions matching TRBD1. CDR1 and CDR2 (germline): MNHNS, SASEGT. V gave up 4 bases and J gave up 4 bases; unmatched junction bases: 6. The CDR3 sequence is 14 residues long. CDR3 DNA sequence: TGTGCCAGCAGTGCTGGGACAGAAGCCACTGAAGCTTTCTTT. Protein sequence: CASSAGTEATEAFF.

The V call is TRBV28, the J call TRBJ1-4; no clear D gene. The CDR3 sequence is 12 residues long. Germline V gene sequence: CDR1 MDHEN, CDR2 SYDVKM. V lost 6 bases to trimming and J lost 3 bases, with 5 bases between them. The DNA of the CDR3 is TGTGCCAGCAGAGCATCTAATGAAAAACTGTTTTTT. Protein: CASRASNEKLFF.

V is TRBV5-6 and J is TRBJ2-3; TRBD1 matches 8 bases. V trimming: 2 bases; J trimming: 1 base; junction bases outside the gene matches: 9. Germline V CDR1 and CDR2: SGHDT, YYEEEE. There are 17 residues in the CDR3. CDR3 in amino acids: CASSFDPGGTGTDTQYF. The CDR3 nucleotides read TGTGCCAGCAGCTTTGATCCAGGGGGCACAGGCACAGATACGCAGTATTTT.

The V gene is TRBV5-4, the J gene TRBJ1-2; no clear D gene. CDR3 size: 11 residues. The V gene lost 9 bases and the J gene lost 4 bases, with 10 bases spanning the gap. Per germline, CDR1 SGHNT and CDR2 YYREEE (reference sequence). The CDR3 DNA reads TGTGCCACGACGGACTTCTATGGCTACACCTTC. Its translation is CATTDFYGYTF.

The V call is TRBV11-2, the J call TRBJ1-1, with 8 bases aligning to TRBD1. Trimming at V came to 2 bases and at J to 2 bases, leaving 4 bases not matched to a gene. The CDR3 is 15 amino acids. CDR1 and CDR2 from the germline V gene are SGHAT and FQNNGV. This CDR3 reads CASSLPDRANTEAFF. The CDR3 nucleotides are TGTGCCAGCAGCTTACCGGACAGGGCCAACACTGAAGCTTTCTTT.

This clone was seen a few times. The DNA for the CDR3 is TGTGCCAGCAGATCGGGCCCCTCGGCGGGAAAACTGTTTTTT. It translates to CASRSGPSAGKLFF. The genes are TRBV27 and TRBJ1-4; D gene uncertain. Germline V gene sequence: CDR1 MNHEY, CDR2 SMNVEV (reference sequence). V was clipped by 6 bases and J by 10 bases, with 18 bases between them. The CDR3 contains 14 residues. The full variable domain, in which reference TRBV27 and TRBJ1-4 provide the parts outside the CDR3, is EAQVTQNPRYLITVTGKKLTVTCSQNMNHEYMSWYRQDPGLGLRQIYYSMNVEVTDKGDVPEGYKVSRKEKRNFPLILESPSPNQTSLYFCASRSGPSAGKLFFGSGTQLSVL.

The V call is TRBV4-1, the J call TRBJ2-1; 10 positions agree with TRBD2. Germline V gives CDR1 MGHRA, CDR2 YSYEKL. The CDR3 runs 17 residues. The trim removed 4 bases at V and 3 bases at J, leaving 9 bases unmatched. CDR3 in DNA: TGCGCCAGCAGCCTATTCATAGCGGGGGGAATCTACAATGAGCAGTTCTTC. It is translated as CASSLFIAGGIYNEQFF.

The chain couples TRBV7-9 to TRBJ1-5; perhaps TRBD1 as D (6 bases). The CDR3 has 15 amino acids. Germline V gene sequence: CDR1 SEHNR, CDR2 FQNEAQ (reference sequence). V was trimmed by 4 bases and J by 4 bases, leaving 14 bases between them. The CDR3: CASSSTGQFNQPQHF. In DNA form, the CDR3 reads TGTGCCAGCAGCTCCACCGGACAGTTTAATCAGCCCCAGCATTTT.

A single count supports this clone. The chain carries TRBV9 and TRBJ2-3, with D hard to call. V lost 0 bases, J lost 2 bases, and 7 bases lay in between. This CDR3 has 14 amino acids. Germline CDR1 and CDR2: SGDLS and YYNGEE. For the CDR3, the DNA is TGTGCCAGCAGCGTAGGCGTCTCCACAGATACGCAGTATTTT. Its translation is CASSVGVSTDTQYF.

The gene calls are TRBV6-5 and TRBJ1-1; D uncertain. The length of the CDR3 is 13 residues. V was cut by 2 bases and J by 4 bases, with 8 bases left in between. Germline loops: CDR1 MNHEY, CDR2 SVGAGI. CDR3 coding DNA: TGTGCCAGCAGTTACGACTGGAGCACTGAAGCTTTCTTT. It codes for CASSYDWSTEAFF.

The chain employs TRBV5-6 and TRBJ2-5; the D gene is possibly TRBD2 (7 bases). CDR3 length equals 15 residues. Deletions cut 2 bases from V and 5 bases from J, with 16 bases between. Germline V CDR1 and CDR2: SGHDT, YYEEEE. This CDR3 reads CASSFRGGGEETQYF. As DNA, the CDR3 is TGTGCCAGCAGCTTCAGAGGGGGGGGCGAGGAGACCCAGTACTTC.

This clone was seen once. The chain links TRBV19 to TRBJ1-3; no clear D gene. The CDR3 has 14 residues. V was clipped by 1 base and J by 1 base, with 5 bases between them. Germline assignment: CDR1 LNHDA and CDR2 SQIVND (reference sequence). CDR3 sequence (DNA): TGTGCCAGTAGTATAGCGGGATCTGGAAACACCATATATTTT. It codes for CASSIAGSGNTIYF. Variable domain in full (rest from reference TRBV19 and TRBJ1-3): DGGITQSPKYLFRKEGQNVTLSCEQNLNHDAMYWYRQDPGQGLRLIYYSQIVNDFQKGDIAEGYSVSREKKESFPLTVTSAQKNPTAFYLCASSIAGSGNTIYFGEGSWLTVV.

This chain links TRBV19 with TRBJ1-1, with TRBD1 identical over 10 bases. Germline CDR1 reads LNHDA; CDR2 reads SQIVND (reference sequence). The CDR3 runs 15 residues. V was clipped by 5 bases and J by 5 bases; unmatched bases: 8. The CDR3 DNA sequence: TGTGCCAGTAGTTTGCCGGGACAGGGGCGTACTGAAGCTTTCTTT. This sequence encodes CASSLPGQGRTEAFF.

This chain joins TRBV18 and TRBJ1-3; D gene unclear. The CDR3 length is 16 residues. Germline loops: CDR1 KGHSH, CDR2 LQKENI. V dropped 1 base and J dropped 1 base, with 11 bases sitting between them. This CDR3 is CASSPLEQLSGNTIYF. The CDR3 DNA sequence: TGTGCCAGCTCACCACTTGAACAGTTGTCTGGAAACACCATATATTTT.

The chain joins TRBV2 to TRBJ2-1, with TRBD2 matching over 7 bases. Trimming removed 10 bases from V and 9 bases from J; junction bases left unmatched: 6. Germline lookup yields CDR1 SNHLY and CDR2 FYNNEI. CDR3 length: 11 amino acids. The CDR3 reads CATGLVGEQFF. In nucleotides, the CDR3 is TGTGCCACAGGACTAGTCGGTGAGCAGTTCTTC.

The V gene is TRBV10-2, the J gene TRBJ1-2, with 7 bases aligning to TRBD1. The ends lost 8 bases at V and 6 bases at J; junction bases unmatched: 6. This CDR3 spans 12 amino acids. CDR1 is WSHSY and CDR2 is SAAADI in the germline V gene. The CDR3 DNA reads as TGCGCCAGCGATAACAGGGGCCATGGCTACACCTTC. Protein: CASDNRGHGYTF.

The chain links TRBV19 to TRBJ2-1; D gene uncertain. The V end lost 3 bases, the J end lost 3 bases, and 9 bases lay between the germline ends. CDR3 length: 14 residues. The V gene's germline CDR1 is LNHDA and CDR2 SQIVND (reference sequence). In DNA form, the CDR3 reads TGTGCCAGTAGTATGATCCCAGACTACAATGAGCAGTTCTTC. As protein: CASSMIPDYNEQFF.

J is TRBJ1-2 and V is TRBV11-3, with TRBD1 matching over 9 bases. The germline gives CDR1 SGHNT, CDR2 YENEEA. This CDR3 comprises 18 residues. V was pared by 5 bases and J by 7 bases, with 20 bases of the junction left unmatched. The CDR3 DNA reads as TGTGCCAGCAGCGCCCACCGGGACAGGGAAGGGCTAAGGGGTGGCTACACCTTC. Protein: CASSAHRDREGLRGGYTF.

The rearrangement joins TRBV7-2 to TRBJ1-2, with TRBD1 identical over 8 bases. The germline CDR1 and CDR2 sequences are SGHTA and FQGNSA. Trimming at V came to 1 base and at J to 6 bases, leaving 7 bases not matched to a gene. CDR3 length: 15 residues. The CDR3 DNA sequence: TGTGCCAGCAGCTTAGTGTGGCAGGGGGCTAATGGCTACACCTTC. This gives the protein CASSLVWQGANGYTF.